These 25 T cell receptor beta chains were all obtained from the same sample, sequenced in a study of somatic mutations in cytotoxic T cells in rheumatoid arthritis. The assay was immunoSEQ multiplex PCR, and TCRdb's table has in-frame clones only and misses some. The table lists 15,000 to 20,000 clones, roughly four fifths of them singletons. The sequencing sample was made of CD8+ T cells sorted from blood. The origin of the receptors is a woman between 50 and 59 years old with rheumatoid arthritis.

The chain uses TRBV20-1 and TRBJ2-1; D is uncertain. The CDR3 has 11 residues. Trimming shortened V by 7 bases and J by 4 bases, and 8 bases separated the two germline ends. Germline lookup yields CDR1 DFQATT and CDR2 SNEGSKA (reference sequence). For the CDR3, the DNA is TGCAGTGTAGGGCTTTACAATGAGCAGTTCTTC. Protein sequence: CSVGLYNEQFF.

CDR3 amino acids: CASSLDRDYEQYF. CDR3 nucleotides: TGCGCCAGCAGCTTGGACAGGGATTACGAGCAGTACTTC. V usage is TRBV5-1 and J usage is TRBJ2-7, with a weak D call TRBD1 (6 bases). V was pared by 0 bases and J by 4 bases, with 8 bases between. The CDR3 runs 13 residues. Germline V gene data show CDR1 as SGHRS and CDR2 as YFSETQ.

A few counts support this clone. The V call is TRBV4-1, the J call TRBJ1-3; the D is unclear. The germline V and J ends were trimmed by 0 bases and 2 bases, with 11 bases remaining between them. The CDR3 covers 16 residues. The germline V gene has CDR1 MGHRA and CDR2 YSYEKL. CDR3 sequence: CASSQDTLGPGNTIYF. The CDR3 DNA is TGCGCCAGCAGCCAAGACACCCTAGGGCCTGGAAACACCATATATTTT.

CDR3 DNA sequence: TGTGCCAGCAGTTACAGTGAGCCGAACACTGAAGCTTTCTTT. Protein: CASSYSEPNTEAFF. The V gene is TRBV6-6, the J gene TRBJ1-1, with D hard to call. The CDR3 covers 14 residues. Trimming shortened V by 2 bases and J by 1 base, and 8 bases separated the two germline ends. CDR1 MNHNY and CDR2 SVGAGI come from the germline V gene (reference sequence).

This clone was recorded only once. The chain recombines TRBV30 with TRBJ2-1; D is perhaps TRBD1 (6 bases). Trimming cost V 5 bases and J 5 bases, with 7 bases left between them. Germline loops: CDR1 GTSNPN, CDR2 SVGIG (reference sequence). This CDR3 region has 11 residues. CDR3 coding DNA: TGTGCCTGGCGGACAGACAATGAGCAGTTCTTC. This sequence encodes CAWRTDNEQFF.

This clone was detected only a few times. The chain joins TRBV19 to TRBJ2-7; D is ambiguous. Looked up from germline, CDR1 is LNHDA and CDR2 is SQIVND (reference sequence). The CDR3 is made up of 14 amino acids. The V and J ends lost 7 bases and 2 bases respectively, with 15 bases between them. The CDR3 reads CASKGSKYTYEQYF. Written as DNA, the CDR3 is TGTGCCAGTAAAGGTTCCAAATACACCTACGAGCAGTACTTC.

The gene calls are TRBV4-3 and TRBJ1-1; D call uncertain. The CDR3 has 16 residues. V was clipped by 0 bases and J by 0 bases, with 11 bases between them. The V gene's germline CDR1 is LGHNA and CDR2 YSLEER. CDR3 residues: CASSQETLFMNTEAFF. The DNA for the CDR3 is TGCGCCAGCAGCCAAGAGACTTTATTCATGAACACTGAAGCTTTCTTT.

The rearrangement uses TRBV7-4 and TRBJ2-1; 11 bases align to TRBD2. This CDR3 has 16 amino acids. CDR1 and CDR2 (germline): SGHVT, SQSDAQ. J gave up 4 bases and V 4 bases, and 6 bases lay outside the gene matches. DNA of the CDR3: TGTGCCAGCAGCTCTTTAGCGGGGGGGAGATACAATGAGCAGTTCTTC. Protein product: CASSSLAGGRYNEQFF.

This clone showed up just a few times. The chain carries TRBV27 and TRBJ1-6, with a tentative D call TRBD1 (6 bases). Per the germline V gene, CDR1 is MNHEY and CDR2 is SMNVEV (reference sequence). The CDR3 runs 14 residues. V lost 0 bases and J 7 bases, leaving 7 bases between the germline ends. CDR3 sequence (DNA): TGTGCCAGCAGTTTATCCGGACAGAATTCACCCCTCCACTTT. This codes for CASSLSGQNSPLHF.

CDR3 region: CASSPGPAEAFF. DNA for the CDR3: TGTGCCAGCAGCCCTGGGCCTGCTGAAGCTTTCTTT. The chain couples TRBV11-2 to TRBJ1-1; D gene uncertain. The CDR3 is 12 residues long. Germline CDR1 SGHAT, CDR2 FQNNGV. V was cut by 5 bases and J by 6 bases, with 10 bases left in between.

This clone appeared a single time. The chain joins TRBV11-3 to TRBJ2-7; possibly TRBD2 for D (6 bases). This CDR3 has 14 amino acids. The germline gives CDR1 SGHNT, CDR2 YENEEA. V was clipped by 5 bases and J by 5 bases, with 16 bases between them. The CDR3 region has the DNA TGTGCCAGCAGCCCCGGGGGAGCCCCCCACGAGCAGTACTTC. This translates into CASSPGGAPHEQYF.

This rearrangement joins TRBV5-4 to TRBJ1-1; D gene ambiguous. The length of the CDR3 is 12 residues. The V end was cut by 1 base, the J end by 1 base, with 2 bases between. The germline gives CDR1 SGHNT, CDR2 YYREEE (reference sequence). CDR3 region: CASSLWNTEAFF. The DNA of the CDR3 is TGTGCCAGCAGCTTGTGGAACACTGAAGCTTTCTTT.

CDR3 nucleotides: TGTGCCAGCAGCTTAGACAAGGGGGGCTATGGCTACACCTTC. Its protein product is CASSLDKGGYGYTF. J is TRBJ1-2 and V is TRBV11-2; D is perhaps TRBD1 (6 bases). The CDR3 has 14 residues. The ends were cut back, 0 bases at V and 4 bases at J, with 9 bases in the middle. Germline assignment: CDR1 SGHAT and CDR2 FQNNGV.

This sequence joins TRBV6-5 and TRBJ2-5; 10 bases match TRBD1. Judging by the DNA end, TRBJ2-7 fits better; the J call may be wrong. Germline V gene sequence: CDR1 MNHEY, CDR2 SVGAGI. The CDR3 covers 15 residues. The CDR3 reads CASSYPGQGINEQYF. CDR3 nucleotide sequence: TGTGCCAGCAGTTACCCGGGACAGGGGATCAACGAGCAGTACTTC.

This clone was seen a few times. The CDR3 coding sequence is TGTGCTGTCAGGGACAGGGGGGATACCGGGGAGCTGTTTTTT. Amino acids: CAVRDRGDTGELFF. J is TRBJ2-2 and V is TRBV13, with 11 nucleotides matching TRBD1. CDR3 length equals 14 residues. The germline gives CDR1 PRHDT, CDR2 FYEKMQ (reference sequence).

CDR3 protein: CASSEVRDYYEQYF. CDR3 in DNA: TGTGCCAGCAGTGAAGTACGGGATTACTACGAGCAGTACTTC. The rearrangement links TRBV6-1 to TRBJ2-5; D possibly corresponds to TRBD2 (5 bases). The J call could be wrong; TRBJ2-7 is a better fit for the DNA end. The CDR3 covers 14 residues. CDR1 is MNHNS and CDR2 is SASEGT in the germline V gene.

The genes are TRBV14 and TRBJ2-7; D is ambiguous. V lost 0 bases, J lost 7 bases, and 19 bases lay in between. The CDR3 totals 16 residues. Germline CDR1 SGHDN, CDR2 FVKESK. The CDR3 loop reads CASSQDTFGPLEEQYF. CDR3 nucleotide sequence: TGTGCCAGCAGCCAAGATACATTCGGGCCCTTGGAGGAGCAGTACTTC.

In the case of this clone: At one boundary the junction diverges from the germline segment, which might be a read error. The V and J genes are TRBV7-9 and TRBJ2-5; no firm D call. TRBJ2-7 explains the end of the DNA better; the J call may be wrong. The CDR3 has 13 residues. The V gene's germline CDR1 is SEHNR and CDR2 FQNEAQ (reference sequence). The CDR3 reads CASRTTASDEQYF. In DNA, the CDR3 is TGTGCCAGCAGAACAACAGCCTCCGACGAGCAGTACTTC.

Points on this clone: Other DNA sequences within the sample encode an identical CDR3. The chain recombines TRBV15 with TRBJ1-5; D unresolved. The CDR3 has 12 amino acids. Germline lookup yields CDR1 LNHNV and CDR2 YYDKDF (reference sequence). Trimming left V 3 bases short and J 4 bases short, with 4 bases between. In nucleotides, the CDR3 is TGTGCCACCAGCAGCTCTAATCAGCCCCAGCATTTT. Its protein is CATSSSNQPQHF.

The chain couples TRBV27 to TRBJ1-1; 9 bases align to TRBD1. The CDR3 extends over 15 amino acids. Germline V lookup: CDR1 MNHEY, CDR2 SMNVEV (reference sequence). The ends lost 6 bases at V and 6 bases at J; junction bases unmatched: 11. The DNA of the CDR3 is TGTGCCAGCAGACTTTACCGGGACAGGGTTTCTGAAGCTTTCTTT. Encoded protein: CASRLYRDRVSEAFF.

For the CDR3, the DNA is TGTGCCAGTAGTATCGGAGGGAATCAGCCCCAGCATTTT. Amino acid sequence: CASSIGGNQPQHF. This chain joins TRBV19 and TRBJ1-5; D unclear. CDR1 is LNHDA and CDR2 is SQIVND in the germline V gene (reference sequence). V was pared by 3 bases and J by 4 bases, with 7 bases between. This CDR3 has 13 amino acids. Combining the CDR3 with reference TRBV19 and TRBJ1-5 gives the whole variable domain DGGITQSPKYLFRKEGQNVTLSCEQNLNHDAMYWYRQDPGQGLRLIYYSQIVNDFQKGDIAEGYSVSREKKESFPLTVTSAQKNPTAFYLCASSIGGNQPQHFGDGTRLSIL.

V gene TRBV7-2 combines with J gene TRBJ2-7; TRBD2 is a possible D gene (6 bases). Between the trimmed V and J ends, which lost 3 bases and 0 bases, there was a span of 12 bases. Germline loops: CDR1 SGHTA, CDR2 FQGNSA. The CDR3 has 15 residues. CDR3 DNA sequence: TGTGCCAGCAGCTTCCCCCGGGGGACCTCCTACGAGCAGTACTTC. This codes for CASSFPRGTSYEQYF.

This clone was seen just once. This chain joins TRBV7-9 and TRBJ1-5, with D possibly being TRBD1 (6 bases). The V end was cut by 5 bases, the J end by 1 base, with 12 bases between. There are 15 residues in the CDR3. Germline assignment: CDR1 SEHNR and CDR2 FQNEAQ (reference sequence). CDR3 amino acids: CASSPPGQSNQPQHF. As DNA, the CDR3 is TGTGCCAGCAGCCCTCCCGGACAGAGCAATCAGCCCCAGCATTTT.

This clone was detected only a few times. This chain uses TRBV11-3 with TRBJ1-1; 8 nucleotides align to TRBD1. Germline V lookup: CDR1 SGHNT, CDR2 YENEEA. After removal of 2 bases from V and 4 bases from J, the junction contained 0 bases not matched to a gene. The CDR3 sequence is 13 residues long. CDR3 in amino acids: CASSLTGGTEAFF. The CDR3 nucleotides are TGTGCCAGCAGCTTAACAGGGGGCACTGAAGCTTTCTTT. The full variable domain, rest sourced from reference TRBV11-3 and TRBJ1-1, is EAGVVQSPRYKIIEKKQPVAFWCNPISGHNTLYWYLQNLGQGPELLIRYENEEAVDDSQLPKDRFSAERLKGVDSTLKIQPAELGDSAVYLCASSLTGGTEAFFGQGTRLTVV.

This CDR3 is CASSVGQTNEKLFF. The CDR3 DNA reads TGTGCCAGCAGCGTGGGACAGACTAATGAAAAACTGTTTTTT. J is TRBJ1-4 and V is TRBV9; 7 bases map to TRBD1. CDR1 is SGDLS and CDR2 is YYNGEE in the germline V gene. This CDR3 region has 14 residues. The junction had 0 bases not matched to a gene; V was cut back by 2 bases and J by 2 bases.